Below are 20 T cell receptor beta chains sequenced from a single sample in a study of regulatory T cells in long-lasting Graves disease. Through Arm-PCR of CDR3 regions and iRepertoire HTBI primers, TCR beta libraries were built. TCRdb independently ran MiXCR on the multiplex PCR reads; one entry per CDR3 protein. The top ten clones hold roughly 7.7% of a sample with fewer than 550,000 distinct CDR3 sequences, 20% to 25% of them seen once. Stated time point: persistent/refractory GD, antithyroid drugs over 5 years with positive TRAb. PBMCs provided the RNA from which the TCR library was made. The material sequenced was peripheral blood mononuclear cells (PBMCs), taken when the disease was refractory, from a patient treated with antithyroid drugs. These receptor sequences come from a female donor with Graves disease.

The CDR3 sequence is CASAWLGDGTEAFF. The CDR3 DNA is TGTGCCAGCGCGTGGTTGGGGGATGGCACTGAAGCTTTCTTT. The chain employs TRBV7-9 and TRBJ1-1, with D perhaps TRBD1 (5 bases). This CDR3 is built from 14 residues. With 8 bases removed from V and 4 bases from J, the gap between germline ends came to 17 bases. CDR1 SEHNR and CDR2 FQNEAQ come from the germline V gene (reference sequence). Using reference TRBV7-9 and TRBJ1-1 for the parts outside the CDR3, the full variable domain is DTGVSQNPRHKITKRGQNVTFRCDPISEHNRLYWYRQTLGQGPEFLTYFQNEAQLEKSRLLSDRFSAERPKGSFSTLEIQRTEQGDSAMYLCASAWLGDGTEAFFGQGTRLTVV.

This clonotype was detected only a few times. The V gene is TRBV12-3 or TRBV12-4, the J gene TRBJ2-7; 7 bases align to TRBD1. The V segment lost 6 bases and the J segment 2 bases; nucleotides outside the gene matches: 22. The CDR3 extends over 19 amino acids. CDR3 DNA: TGTGCCAGCAGCCCGACGACAGGGTATACCCCTCCGAACGCCTACGAGCAGTACTTC. Residues: CASSPTTGYTPPNAYEQYF.

The J gene is TRBJ2-3, the V gene TRBV10-3; D gene uncertain. Trimming stripped 0 bases from V and 4 bases from J, with 11 bases between. The CDR3 covers 15 residues. CDR1 is ENHRY, CDR2 SYGVKD, per germline. The CDR3 spells CAISESSDRADTQYF. The CDR3 DNA reads as TGTGCCATCAGTGAGTCGAGCGATAGGGCAGATACGCAGTATTTT.

Worth noting for this clonotype: A read error is possible here, since a much larger clone lies one base away. The chain recombines TRBV6-1 with TRBJ2-7; D is possibly TRBD1 or TRBD2 (5 bases each). CDR3 length: 15 amino acids. CDR1 and CDR2 (germline): MNHNS, SASEGT. The ends were cut back, 6 bases at V and 4 bases at J, with 19 bases in the middle. DNA for the CDR3: TGTGCCAGCAGCCCTGGAGACAGCGGATTATACGAGCAGTACTTC. Encoded protein: CASSPGDSGLYEQYF.

To note about this clonotype: The junction departs from the called germline gene at one end, perhaps through a read error. This chain links TRBV19 with TRBJ2-7, with TRBD1 matching 8 bases. This CDR3 comprises 16 residues. Germline-derived CDR1 and CDR2 are LNHDA and SQIVND (reference sequence). As DNA, the CDR3 is TGTGCCAGTAGCCTCGATTCAGGGGGCACCTCCGACGAGCAGTACTTC. Translating it yields CASSLDSGGTSDEQYF.

Comment on this clonotype: Because the CDR3 is missing its conserved closing phenylalanine or tryptophan, this is likely a read error. V is TRBV19 and J is TRBJ1-2; TRBD1 agrees at 7 bases. CDR3 length: 15 amino acids. J was trimmed by 3 bases and V by 6 bases; bases with no gene match: 10. In germline, CDR1 is LNHDA, CDR2 SQIVND (reference sequence). The CDR3, as DNA: TGTGCCAGTAGCACTACAGGGGATCCGGACTATGGCTACACCCTC. Its protein is CASSTTGDPDYGYTL.

There are many counts of this clonotype. CDR3 amino acids: CASSLMSNMNTEAFF. The CDR3 region has the DNA TGTGCCAGCAGTTTAATGTCAAACATGAACACTGAAGCTTTCTTT. The chain has TRBV28 and TRBJ1-1, with D hard to call. V lost 2 bases, J lost 0 bases, and 10 bases lay in between. Germline V lookup: CDR1 MDHEN, CDR2 SYDVKM. The CDR3 is 15 residues long. The entire variable domain, with the rest obtained from reference TRBV28 and TRBJ1-1, is as follows: DVKVTQSSRYLVKRTGEKVFLECVQDMDHENMFWYRQDPGLGLRLIYFSYDVKMKEKGDIPEGYSVSREKKERFSLILESASTNQTSMYLCASSLMSNMNTEAFFGQGTRLTVV.

This clonotype was seen a single time. At one end, the junction sequence differs from germline, possibly due to a read error. The chain is built from TRBV19 and TRBJ2-7; D not resolved. Germline CDR1 reads LNHDA; CDR2 reads SQIVND (reference sequence). The CDR3 extends over 16 amino acids. This CDR3 reads CAIPRSLPQFYVERYF. For the CDR3, the DNA is TGTGCCATCCCCCGCTCCCTCCCCCAGTTCTACGTCGAGCGGTACTTC.

The V call is TRBV18, the J call TRBJ1-2; 10 nucleotides line up with TRBD1. V lost 3 bases to trimming and J lost 8 bases; unmatched junction nucleotides: 3. The CDR3 has 13 amino acids. Germline CDR1 is KGHSH and CDR2 is LQKENI. The CDR3 is CASSPGTGEGYTF. DNA of the CDR3: TGTGCCAGCTCACCCGGGACAGGGGAAGGCTACACCTTC.

This clonotype was detected many times. The gene calls are TRBV6-1 and TRBJ2-5; 11 nucleotides line up with TRBD1. The CDR3 loop spans 16 amino acids. Germline V lookup: CDR1 MNHNS, CDR2 SASEGT. V lost 6 bases, J lost 5 bases, and 11 bases stayed unmatched. The CDR3 nucleotides are TGTGCCAGCAGCGGCATCACCGGGACAGGGGGGGAGACCCAGTACTTC. Translating gives CASSGITGTGGETQYF.

This clonotype was seen ten or more times. The V call is TRBV5-1, the J call TRBJ1-2; no reliable D call. CDR3 length: 15 residues. CDR1 is SGHRS and CDR2 is YFSETQ in the germline V gene. Trimming left V 0 bases short and J 7 bases short, with 16 bases between. CDR3 loop: CASSLEVGPNPGYTF. CDR3 DNA: TGCGCCAGCAGCTTGGAGGTTGGGCCGAACCCTGGCTACACCTTC.

The DNA of the CDR3 is TGTGCCAGCCGGGGGAGCACCGGGGAGCTGTTTTTT. Residues: CASRGSTGELFF. The chain recombines TRBV25-1 with TRBJ2-2, with D maybe TRBD2 (6 bases). The CDR3 loop spans 12 amino acids. V lost 8 bases and J 4 bases, leaving 8 bases between the germline ends. Per germline, CDR1 MGHDK and CDR2 SYGVNS.

This clonotype appeared a few times. The CDR3 is CSVLSSDVRTGAGYEQYF. CDR3 coding DNA: TGCAGCGTTCTCTCCTCAGACGTGCGCACGGGGGCCGGCTACGAGCAGTACTTC. The chain combines TRBV29-1 with TRBJ2-7; D may be TRBD1 or TRBD2 (6 bases each). This CDR3 contains 18 residues. The germline CDR1 and CDR2 sequences are SQVTM and ANQGSEA. The V gene lost 5 bases and the J gene lost 3 bases, with 29 bases spanning the gap.

A few counts support this clonotype. The J gene is TRBJ2-5, the V gene TRBV6-4; 7 positions agree with TRBD2. CDR3 size: 17 residues. Germline V gene data show CDR1 as MRHNA and CDR2 as SNTAGT. After removal of 2 bases from V and 9 bases from J, the junction contained 18 bases not matched to a gene. As DNA, the CDR3 is TGTGCCAGCAGTGACCCGACCATCGCAGCCCGGGGGGAGGCCCAGTACTTC. Its translation: CASSDPTIAARGEAQYF.

This clonotype was detected ten times or more. The V gene is TRBV7-2, the J gene TRBJ1-2, with unresolved D. With 1 base removed from V and 0 bases from J, the gap between germline ends came to 3 bases. Germline loops: CDR1 SGHTA, CDR2 FQGNSA. This CDR3 region has 13 residues. The CDR3 region is CASSLVTNYGYTF. The CDR3 nucleotides are TGTGCCAGCAGCTTAGTGACTAACTATGGCTACACCTTC.

This clonotype occurred many times. The chain employs TRBV12-5 and TRBJ2-5; D is perhaps TRBD2 (7 bases). Germline V lookup: CDR1 LGHNT, CDR2 FRNRAP. The CDR3 is made up of 13 amino acids. V was cut by 6 bases and J by 2 bases, with 10 bases left in between. The CDR3 DNA follows: TGTGCTAGTGGGGGGGGGCAGCAAGAGACCCAGTACTTC. Protein sequence: CASGGGQQETQYF.

The chain links TRBV7-9 to TRBJ1-5; perhaps TRBD1 as D (5 bases). The CDR3 runs to 17 residues. V was pared by 2 bases and J by 5 bases, with 19 bases between. Germline V CDR1 and CDR2: SEHNR, FQNEAQ (reference sequence). Here the CDR3 DNA reads TGTGCCAGCAGCTTATTTTCGCGTGTGGGGGGAGATCAGCCCCAGCATTTT. Its protein is CASSLFSRVGGDQPQHF.

This clonotype was seen at least ten times. V and J are TRBV6-5 and TRBJ1-1; tentative D call: TRBD1 (6 bases). The CDR3 is made up of 16 amino acids. Deletions cut 0 bases from V and 1 base from J, with 12 bases between. CDR1 is MNHEY and CDR2 is SVGAGI in the germline V gene. The CDR3 here is CASSYSYGTPNTEAFF. In DNA, the CDR3 is TGTGCCAGCAGTTACTCTTATGGGACACCGAACACTGAAGCTTTCTTT.

This clonotype has a count of ten or more. This rearrangement joins TRBV10-3 to TRBJ1-1, with D hard to call. The germline gives CDR1 ENHRY, CDR2 SYGVKD. The CDR3 runs to 15 residues. Trimming took off 3 bases at V and 1 base at J, with 12 bases between the two ends. This CDR3 is CAISDQAGGNTEAFF. The CDR3, as DNA: TGTGCCATCAGTGATCAGGCAGGAGGGAACACTGAAGCTTTCTTT.

This chain links TRBV18 with TRBJ1-1, with no clear D. V was trimmed by 4 bases and J by 5 bases, leaving 11 bases between them. CDR1 and CDR2 from the germline V gene are KGHSH and LQKENI. This CDR3 comprises 13 residues. CDR3 coding DNA: TGTGCCAGCTCACACGCGGGTGGAACTGAAGCTTTCTTT. Its protein is CASSHAGGTEAFF.